Following are 31 T cell receptor beta chains from one sample sequenced in a study of cytomegalovirus exposure and HLA in healthy donors. The PCR ran on 60 Vbeta and 13 Jbeta primers. Only in-frame clones appear in the TCRdb table, and some are missing; sequencing was by immunoSEQ multiplex PCR. The sample has about 70,000 clones, 75% to 90% seen once. Sequenced input: PBMCs. The receptors originated from a woman aged 30 to 39 in good health and CMV-seronegative.

Regarding this clone: The junction shows a germline mismatch at one end, possibly a read error. The chain combines TRBV7-9 with TRBJ1-2, with TRBD1 identical over 8 bases. CDR3 size: 16 residues. Germline assignment: CDR1 SEHNR and CDR2 FQNEAQ (reference sequence). The CDR3 DNA sequence: TGTTCCAGCAGCTTACTTAGGACAGGGCCTAACTATGGCTACACCTTC. This gives the protein CSSSLLRTGPNYGYTF.

This chain links TRBV6-1 with TRBJ1-2; D is unclear. The CDR3 contains 15 residues. CDR1 and CDR2 from the germline V gene are MNHNS and SASEGT. Trimming took 0 bases from V and 4 from J, leaving 12 bases between them. CDR3 amino acids: CASSEAGGSLYGYTF. The DNA for the CDR3 is TGTGCCAGCAGTGAAGCAGGAGGCAGCCTCTATGGCTACACCTTC.

V gene TRBV7-2 combines with J gene TRBJ1-3; 7 bases fit TRBD1. Trimming took 5 bases from V and 8 from J; bases not matched to a gene: 12. The germline V gene encodes CDR1 SGHTA and CDR2 FQGNSA. This CDR3 region has 15 residues. For the CDR3, the DNA is TGTGCCAGCAGCCACGATTCGACAGGGTCAGACACCATATATTTT. Its protein product is CASSHDSTGSDTIYF.

The gene calls are TRBV6-5 and TRBJ2-7; 7 bases fit TRBD1. This CDR3 region has 12 residues. Germline trimming cut 6 bases from V and 4 bases from J; bases unmatched to any gene: 3. The germline V gene encodes CDR1 MNHEY and CDR2 SVGAGI. The CDR3 sequence: CASRGTAYEQYF. The CDR3 DNA reads TGTGCCAGCAGGGGGACAGCGTACGAGCAGTACTTC.

This chain uses TRBV7-2 with TRBJ1-3; 8 bases fit TRBD1. This CDR3 contains 15 residues. V was pared by 5 bases and J by 0 bases, with 3 bases of the junction left unmatched. Germline V gene sequence: CDR1 SGHTA, CDR2 FQGNSA. The CDR3 loop is CASSPTGGSGNTIYF. In DNA form, the CDR3 reads TGTGCCAGCAGCCCAACAGGGGGCTCTGGAAACACCATATATTTT.

This clone was observed a single time. The genes are TRBV11-3 and TRBJ1-4; D is ambiguous. From germline, CDR1 is SGHNT and CDR2 YENEEA. CDR3 length: 14 residues. V lost 1 base and J 7 bases, leaving 10 bases between the germline ends. The CDR3 DNA reads as TGTGCCAGCAGCTTAGGTTCTTTCGGTGAAAAACTGTTTTTT. This encodes CASSLGSFGEKLFF.

The chain joins TRBV28 to TRBJ1-5; 7 nucleotides align to TRBD1. V lost 5 bases, J lost 3 bases, and 4 bases stayed unmatched. This CDR3 is built from 14 residues. Germline loops: CDR1 MDHEN, CDR2 SYDVKM. CDR3 residues: CASSLGTVNQPQHF. CDR3 coding DNA: TGTGCCAGCAGTCTTGGGACAGTCAATCAGCCCCAGCATTTT.

This chain joins TRBV5-1 and TRBJ2-5; 9 bases fit TRBD2. The CDR3 is 16 amino acids. Unmatched junction bases numbered 9, after V lost 0 bases and J lost 6 bases. Germline CDR1 is SGHRS and CDR2 is YFSETQ. This chain's CDR3 is CASSLVVAGVGKTQYF. The DNA for the CDR3 is TGCGCCAGCAGCTTGGTGGTAGCGGGAGTCGGGAAGACCCAGTACTTC.

The chain is built from TRBV9 and TRBJ1-1; D ambiguous. Germline V gives CDR1 SGDLS, CDR2 YYNGEE. V was trimmed by 4 bases and J by 2 bases, leaving 18 bases between them. The CDR3 has 16 amino acids. This CDR3 reads CASSSEFGSSNTEAFF. CDR3 coding DNA: TGTGCCAGCAGCTCGGAATTTGGGAGTTCTAACACTGAAGCTTTCTTT.

The chain employs TRBV11-2 and TRBJ1-2; D remains ambiguous. The CDR3 length is 14 residues. V gave up 0 bases and J gave up 6 bases, with 11 bases separating them. In germline, CDR1 is SGHAT, CDR2 FQNNGV. CDR3 in amino acids: CASSLDNPVDGYTF. Here the CDR3 DNA reads TGTGCCAGCAGCTTAGATAATCCGGTGGATGGCTACACCTTC.

The chain recombines TRBV28 with TRBJ2-7, with 9 bases matching TRBD1. This CDR3 spans 16 amino acids. J gave up 0 bases and V 3 bases, and 6 bases lay outside the gene matches. The germline V gene encodes CDR1 MDHEN and CDR2 SYDVKM. The CDR3 sequence is CASSLAGTGLSYEQYF. DNA of the CDR3: TGTGCCAGCAGTTTGGCCGGGACAGGGCTCTCCTACGAGCAGTACTTC.

CDR3 coding DNA: TGTGCCAGCAGTATCGATCTCTGGACAGGGCCTCCCTACGAGCAGTACTTC. This codes for CASSIDLWTGPPYEQYF. The chain carries TRBV28 and TRBJ2-7; 8 bases agree with TRBD1. Germline CDR1 reads MDHEN; CDR2 reads SYDVKM. The CDR3 totals 17 residues. Trimming cost V 5 bases and J 2 bases; bases outside gene matches: 14.

The chain has TRBV10-2 and TRBJ2-3, with D perhaps TRBD1 (7 bases). The CDR3 runs to 16 residues. Trimming took 5 bases from V and 3 from J, leaving 18 bases between them. From germline, CDR1 is WSHSY and CDR2 SAAADI. CDR3 coding DNA: TGCGCCAGCAGTAGTTCGACAGGGAGCGGGACAGATACGCAGTATTTT. Its protein is CASSSSTGSGTDTQYF.

V and J are TRBV28 and TRBJ2-3; 7 bases are a match to TRBD2. The V gene's germline CDR1 is MDHEN and CDR2 SYDVKM. The CDR3 is 16 amino acids. The trim removed 4 bases at V and 9 bases at J, leaving 16 bases unmatched. CDR3 DNA: TGTGCCAGCAGTTCCCAGCGGGGACTGTCCCACTTGACGCAGTATTTT. Its translation is CASSSQRGLSHLTQYF.

The chain carries TRBV2 and TRBJ1-2; 8 nucleotides align to TRBD1. CDR1 and CDR2 (germline): SNHLY, FYNNEI. With V trimmed by 0 bases and J by 8 bases, 8 bases remained unmatched. The CDR3 is made up of 15 amino acids. The CDR3 protein is CASSEALRGTGGYTF. As DNA, the CDR3 is TGTGCCAGCAGTGAAGCGCTTCGAGGGACAGGCGGCTACACCTTC. The full variable domain, its missing parts supplied by reference TRBV2 and TRBJ1-2, is EPEVTQTPSHQVTQMGQEVILRCVPISNHLYFYWYRQILGQKVEFLVSFYNNEISEKSEIFDDQFSVERPDGSNFTLKIRSTKLEDSAMYFCASSEALRGTGGYTFGSGTRLTVV.

The chain links TRBV30 to TRBJ1-1, with D tentatively TRBD1 (6 bases). V dropped 3 bases and J dropped 1 base, with 12 bases sitting between them. The V gene's germline CDR1 is GTSNPN and CDR2 SVGIG (reference sequence). CDR3 length: 14 residues. The CDR3 here is CAWSSRGGNTEAFF. The CDR3, as DNA: TGTGCCTGGAGCTCGAGGGGGGGGAACACTGAAGCTTTCTTT.

In its sample, this clone was seen a few times. V gene TRBV6-5 combines with J gene TRBJ1-1; D may be TRBD1 (5 bases). CDR3 size: 13 residues. V was clipped by 0 bases and J by 10 bases, with 12 bases between them. Looked up from germline, CDR1 is MNHEY and CDR2 is SVGAGI. Written as DNA, the CDR3 is TGTGCCAGCAGTTACTCGAGAAAGGGGCGAGCTTTCTTT. Protein sequence: CASSYSRKGRAFF.

The gene calls are TRBV10-1 and TRBJ2-1, with TRBD2 matching 14 bases. Germline V gene data show CDR1 as WNHNN and CDR2 as SYGVQD (reference sequence). The V gene end was trimmed by 8 bases and the J gene end by 10 bases; junction bases not matched to a gene: 7. The CDR3 is 14 amino acids. The CDR3 protein is CASGTSGRIGEQFF. The DNA of the CDR3 is TGCGCCAGCGGGACTAGCGGGAGAATTGGCGAGCAGTTCTTC.

The chain uses TRBV29-1 and TRBJ2-1; no firm D call. V lost 2 bases, J lost 0 bases, and 8 bases lay in between. Germline V gives CDR1 SQVTM, CDR2 ANQGSEA. The CDR3 has 14 residues. CDR3 residues: CSVEPRISYNEQFF. CDR3 nucleotides: TGCAGCGTTGAACCGCGGATCTCCTACAATGAGCAGTTCTTC.

The chain recombines TRBV6-6 with TRBJ2-5, with TRBD1 matching 7 bases. The DNA end is more similar to TRBJ2-7, so the J call may be wrong. From germline, CDR1 is MNHNY and CDR2 SVGAGI (reference sequence). The CDR3 runs 15 residues. In nucleotides, the CDR3 is TGTGCCAGCAGTTACCCCGGGACAGCCAGCGACGAGCAGTACTTC. Protein: CASSYPGTASDEQYF.

This clone was counted a single time. This sequence joins TRBV6-5 and TRBJ1-5; 7 positions match TRBD1. V lost 5 bases and J lost 8; bases outside the gene matches: 9. Germline CDR1 MNHEY, CDR2 SVGAGI. This CDR3 comprises 14 residues. The CDR3 nucleotides are TGTGCCAGCAGTCGCCGGGACAGTTGGGAGCCCCAGCATTTT. It translates to CASSRRDSWEPQHF.

The J gene is TRBJ2-4, the V gene TRBV21-1; the table's D gene call, TRBD2, was not cross checked with the DNA. TRBV21-1 constitutes a pseudogene. The CDR3 is 16 amino acids. The CDR3 is CASSKGSGLASNIQYF. In DNA, the CDR3 is TGTGCCAGCAGCAAAGGATCAGGACTAGCGAGTAACATTCAGTACTTC.

The V gene is TRBV7-2, the J gene TRBJ2-7; D is unresolved. The V end lost 5 bases, the J end lost 4 bases, and 15 bases lay between the germline ends. This CDR3 contains 14 residues. Germline CDR1 reads SGHTA; CDR2 reads FQGNSA. The CDR3 protein is CASSPPVRSYEQYF. The CDR3 DNA sequence: TGTGCCAGCAGCCCCCCCGTGAGGTCTTACGAGCAGTACTTC.

The V gene is TRBV6-5, the J gene TRBJ1-2; the D is unclear. V lost 2 bases and J 8 bases, leaving 12 bases between the germline ends. The CDR3 spans 13 residues. Germline assignment: CDR1 MNHEY and CDR2 SVGAGI. The CDR3, as DNA: TGTGCCAGCAGTTACCGAGGGCCCGGAGGCTACACCTTC. Protein product: CASSYRGPGGYTF.

The genes are TRBV2 and TRBJ2-1, with D possibly matching TRBD2 (5 bases). Trimming took off 3 bases at V and 2 bases at J, with 14 bases between the two ends. In germline, CDR1 is SNHLY, CDR2 FYNNEI. The length of the CDR3 is 16 residues. For the CDR3, the DNA is TGTGCCAGCAGTGATTCCCGAACCGGGACCTACAATGAGCAGTTCTTC. This sequence encodes CASSDSRTGTYNEQFF.

About this clone: The CDR3 carries no conserved terminal phenylalanine or tryptophan, so it likely arises from a read error. Because the CDR3's place on the DNA is in doubt, the DNA is left out and the CDR3 is given as listed by TCRdb. The chain recombines TRBV21-1 with TRBJ1-2; whether TRBD1, the table's D call, matches the DNA was not checked. TRBV21-1 corresponds to a pseudogene. Inclusive of both ends, the CDR3 amounts to 9 amino acids. The CDR3 is CASTPDRAV.

V and J are TRBV29-1 and TRBJ2-1; the match to TRBD1 covers 8 bases. The CDR3 consists of 13 residues. CDR1 and CDR2 (germline): SQVTM, ANQGSEA. Trimming at V came to 6 bases and at J to 6 bases, leaving 7 bases not matched to a gene. The chain's CDR3 is CSVDWTGSNEQFF. In DNA, the CDR3 is TGCAGCGTCGACTGGACAGGGTCCAATGAGCAGTTCTTC.

The rearrangement uses TRBV27 and TRBJ2-3; 7 bases fit TRBD2. Trimming at V came to 10 bases and at J to 2 bases, leaving 6 bases not matched to a gene. Per germline, CDR1 MNHEY and CDR2 SMNVEV (reference sequence). The CDR3 has 13 residues. CDR3 in DNA: TGTGCCACCGGGACTACCCTCACAGATACGCAGTATTTT. Its protein is CATGTTLTDTQYF.

As DNA, the CDR3 is TGCGCCAGCAGCTTGGCCCTAGCGGGAGCGGCGGAGACCCAGTACTTC. It encodes CASSLALAGAAETQYF. The J gene is TRBJ2-5, the V gene TRBV5-1, with 10 bases lining up with TRBD2. This CDR3 region has 16 residues. From germline, CDR1 is SGHRS and CDR2 YFSETQ. Germline trimming cut 0 bases from V and 5 bases from J; bases unmatched to any gene: 7.

This clone was seen a handful of times. This rearrangement joins TRBV6-5 to TRBJ1-1, with unresolved D. The CDR3 has 13 residues. Trimming left V 6 bases short and J 1 base short, with 9 bases between. From germline, CDR1 is MNHEY and CDR2 SVGAGI. CDR3: CASRRAANTEAFF. The CDR3 bases are TGTGCCAGCAGGCGGGCGGCGAACACTGAAGCTTTCTTT.

This chain links TRBV30 with TRBJ2-1, with TRBD2 matching 15 bases. This CDR3 is built from 16 residues. J lost 12 bases, V lost 4 bases, and 13 bases had no gene match. Germline values: CDR1 GTSNPN, CDR2 SVGIG (reference sequence). DNA for the CDR3: TGTGCCTGGACCCTAATAACCGGGACTAGCGGGAGGTTGCAGTTCTTC. This translates into CAWTLITGTSGRLQFF.